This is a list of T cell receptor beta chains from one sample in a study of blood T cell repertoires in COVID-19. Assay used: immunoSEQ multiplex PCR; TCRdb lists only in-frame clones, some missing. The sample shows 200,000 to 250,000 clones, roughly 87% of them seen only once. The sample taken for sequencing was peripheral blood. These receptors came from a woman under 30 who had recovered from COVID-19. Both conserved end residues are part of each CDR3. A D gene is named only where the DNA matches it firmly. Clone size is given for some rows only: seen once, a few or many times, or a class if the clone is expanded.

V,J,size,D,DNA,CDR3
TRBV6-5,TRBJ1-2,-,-,TGTGCCAGCAACGAAGGGAGGGTTGGCTACACCTTC,CASNEGRVGYTF
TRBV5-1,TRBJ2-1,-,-,TGCGCCAGCAGCATACAGGGACGGAATGAGCAGTTCTTC,CASSIQGRNEQFF
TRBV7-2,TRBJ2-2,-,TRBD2,TGTGCCAGCAGACCCAGCGGGGCCCTTAACACCGGGGAGCTGTTTTTT,CASRPSGALNTGELFF
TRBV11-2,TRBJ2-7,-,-,TGTGCCAGCAGCTTAGCGTCTGCCACTCCTTATGGCTCCTACGAGCAGTACTTC,CASSLASATPYGSYEQYF
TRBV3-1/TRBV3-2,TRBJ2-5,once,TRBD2,TGTGCCAGCAGCCAAGTAAGGCTAGCGGGAGGGCCTGGAGAGACCCAGTACTTC,CASSQVRLAGGPGETQYF
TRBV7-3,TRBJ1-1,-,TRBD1,TGTGCCAGCAGCAAAAAGGGACAGGGACCCATCACTGAAGCTTTCTTT,CASSKKGQGPITEAFF
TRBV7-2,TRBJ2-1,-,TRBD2,TGTGCCAGCAGCTTGGTGGGACTAGCGGGAATCAATGAGCAGTTCTTC,CASSLVGLAGINEQFF
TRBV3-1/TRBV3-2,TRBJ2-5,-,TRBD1,TGTGCCAGCAGTAGAACAGGGGTTGAGACCCAGTACTTC,CASSRTGVETQYF
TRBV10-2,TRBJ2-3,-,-,TGCGCCAGCAGTGAGTACAGAAGCACAGATACGCAGTATTTT,CASSEYRSTDTQYF
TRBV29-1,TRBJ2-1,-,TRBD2,TGCAGCGGAGGGAGGGAGTGGGCCTACAATGAGCAGTTCTTC,CSGGREWAYNEQFF
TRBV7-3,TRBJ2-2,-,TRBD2,TGTGCCAGCAGCTCGGGCGGGAGCACCGGGGAGCTGTTTTTT,CASSSGGSTGELFF
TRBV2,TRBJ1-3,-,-,TGTGCCAGCATCCCGCCGGGAGTTGGAAACACCATATATTTT,CASIPPGVGNTIYF
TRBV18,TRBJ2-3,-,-,TGTGCCAGCTCACCAGGGCTCCGGGATACGCAGTATTTT,CASSPGLRDTQYF
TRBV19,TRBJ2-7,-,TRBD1,TGTGCCAGTAGTATGTTTGGGACAGGGGTTGGCGAGCAGTACTTC,CASSMFGTGVGEQYF
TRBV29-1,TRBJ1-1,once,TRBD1,TGCAGCGTTGAACCAAGGACAGGGCTTACGAACACTGAAGCTTTCTTT,CSVEPRTGLTNTEAFF
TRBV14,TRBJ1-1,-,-,TGTGCCAGCAGCCAAGTTTATAACACTGAAGCTTTCTTT,CASSQVYNTEAFF
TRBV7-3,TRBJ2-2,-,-,TGTGCCAGCAGCTTCGCGAACACCGGGGAGCTGTTTTTT,CASSFANTGELFF
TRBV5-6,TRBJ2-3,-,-,TGTGCCAGCGGAGGAGCCACAGATACGCAGTATTTT,CASGGATDTQYF
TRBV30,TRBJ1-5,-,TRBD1,TGTGCCTGGAGCCCTTTCGGGACAGGAGATTATAGCAATCAGCCCCAGCATTTT,CAWSPFGTGDYSNQPQHF
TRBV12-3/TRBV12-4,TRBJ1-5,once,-,TGTGCCAGCAGTTTTAACAGAAATCAGCCCCAGCATTTT,CASSFNRNQPQHF
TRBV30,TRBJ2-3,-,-,TGTGCCTGGAGTGTACGTGAGTCGCAGTATTTT,CAWSVRESQYF
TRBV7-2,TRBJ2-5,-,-,TGTGCCAGCAGCTTAGGGGTCGGGATCTCAAGGGAGACCCAGTACTTC,CASSLGVGISRETQYF
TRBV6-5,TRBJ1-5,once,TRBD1,TGTGCCAGCAGTTACGACAGGGTTAGCAATCAGCCCCAGCATTTT,CASSYDRVSNQPQHF
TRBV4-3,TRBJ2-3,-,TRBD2,TGCGCCAGCAGCCGGGACGGGACTAGCGGGAGTGCAGATACGCAGTATTTT,CASSRDGTSGSADTQYF
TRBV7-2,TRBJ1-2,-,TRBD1,TGTGCCAGCAGCTTAGTGACAGGGGGCGATGGCTACACCTTC,CASSLVTGGDGYTF
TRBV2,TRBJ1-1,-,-,TGTGCCAGCAGTGAAGCGGAGGGAAGTTACACTGAAGCTTTCTTT,CASSEAEGSYTEAFF
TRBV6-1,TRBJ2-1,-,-,TGTGCCAGCAGTGAATGGGCCGGGAGCTCCTACAATGAGCAGTTCTTC,CASSEWAGSSYNEQFF
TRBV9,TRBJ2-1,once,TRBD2,TGTGCCAGCAGCCCACTAGCGGGAGGGGGGAATGAGCAGTTCTTC,CASSPLAGGGNEQFF
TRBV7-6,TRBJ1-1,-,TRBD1,TGTGCCAGCAGCTTAGAATTTGGGATTGGGACAGGGGAGACTGAAGCTTTCTTT,CASSLEFGIGTGETEAFF
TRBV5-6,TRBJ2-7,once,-,TGTGCCAGCAGCTCAAGGCTAGCGAAAGGGCGGAGCTACGAGCAGTACTTC,CASSSRLAKGRSYEQYF
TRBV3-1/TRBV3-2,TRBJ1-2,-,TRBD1,TGTGCCAGCGCGACAGGGGCGGACTATGGCTACACCTTC,CASATGADYGYTF
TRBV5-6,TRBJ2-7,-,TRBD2,TGTGCCAGCAGCTTGGGACTAGCGATCGAGCAGTACTTC,CASSLGLAIEQYF
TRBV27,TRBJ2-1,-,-,TGTGCCAGCAGTTTACCCGGGATAAGCTCCTACAATGAGCAGTTCTTC,CASSLPGISSYNEQFF
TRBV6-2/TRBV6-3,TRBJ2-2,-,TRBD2,TGTGCCAGCAGTACACTAGCGGGAGTCCCCGGGGAGCTGTTTTTT,CASSTLAGVPGELFF
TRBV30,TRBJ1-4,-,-,TGTGCCTGGGGGGAGACTTTTAATGAAAAACTGTTTTTT,CAWGETFNEKLFF
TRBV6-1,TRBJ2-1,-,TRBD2,TGTGCCAGCAGTGCCCTCTCAGCGGGAGGCGATTTGAATGAGCAGTTCTTC,CASSALSAGGDLNEQFF
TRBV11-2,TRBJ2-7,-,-,TGTGCCAGCAGCTACCGGCAGGGCCCCTCCTACGAGCAGTACTTC,CASSYRQGPSYEQYF
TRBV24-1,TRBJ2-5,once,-,TGTGCCACCAGTGACCCCTCGACTACCCAAGAGACCCAGTACTTC,CATSDPSTTQETQYF
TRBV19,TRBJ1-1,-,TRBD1,TGTGCCAGTAACGACAGGGGACCAGGGACTGAAGCTTTCTTT,CASNDRGPGTEAFF
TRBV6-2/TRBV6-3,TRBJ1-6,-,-,TGTGCCAGCAGCAAAGTTTGGATTAGGGGCTCACCCCTCCACTTT,CASSKVWIRGSPLHF
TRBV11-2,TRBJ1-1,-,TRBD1,TGTGCCAGCAGCCAAGGACAGGTTTTGAACACTGAAGCTTTCTTT,CASSQGQVLNTEAFF
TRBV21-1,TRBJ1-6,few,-,TGTGCCAGCAGCCCCGGGCGGGGACGTGTAAAGAATTCACCCCTCCACTTT,CASSPGRGRVKNSPLHF
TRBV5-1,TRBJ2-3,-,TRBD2,TGCGCCAGCAGCTTGAGGGCGGGAGTGACAGATACGCAGTATTTT,CASSLRAGVTDTQYF
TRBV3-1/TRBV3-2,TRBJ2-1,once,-,TGTGCCAGCAGGGACGTCTCGACGGGAGACAACTACAATGAGCAGTTCTTC,CASRDVSTGDNYNEQFF
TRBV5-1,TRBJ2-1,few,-,TGCGCCAGCAGCTTGGGTGAAGGACTAATCTACAATGAGCAGTTCTTC,CASSLGEGLIYNEQFF
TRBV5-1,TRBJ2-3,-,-,TGCGCCAGCAGCTTAGGGAGTCGGGCAGATACGCAGTATTTT,CASSLGSRADTQYF
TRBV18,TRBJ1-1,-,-,TGTGCCAGCTCAACTTCCGGGGGAGGGAACACTGAAGCTTTCTTT,CASSTSGGGNTEAFF
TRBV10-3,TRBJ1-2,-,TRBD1,TGTGCCATCAGTGAGTCGGACGGGACAGTGGTGTATGGCTACACCTTC,CAISESDGTVVYGYTF
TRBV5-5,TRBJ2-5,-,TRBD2,TGTGCCAGCAGCTTGGATGGGACTAGCGGGAGTTGGCAAGAGACCCAGTACTTC,CASSLDGTSGSWQETQYF